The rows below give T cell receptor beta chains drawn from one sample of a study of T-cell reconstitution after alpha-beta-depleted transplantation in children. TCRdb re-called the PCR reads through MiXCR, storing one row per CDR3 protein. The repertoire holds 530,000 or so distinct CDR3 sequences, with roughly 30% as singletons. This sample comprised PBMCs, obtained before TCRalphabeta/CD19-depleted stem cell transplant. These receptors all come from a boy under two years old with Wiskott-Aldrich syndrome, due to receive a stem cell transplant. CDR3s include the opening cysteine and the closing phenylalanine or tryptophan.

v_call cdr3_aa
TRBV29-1 CSARRGGSSYNEQFF
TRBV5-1 CASSMGLAGEGDTQYF
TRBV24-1 CATSVNSNQPQHF
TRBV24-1 CATGLAGRNEQFF
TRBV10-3 CAIRDRLLGANVLTF
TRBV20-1 CSASRRGLAQFF
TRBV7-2 CASSQESRRSYEQYF
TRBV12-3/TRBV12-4 CASRIAGSYNEQFF
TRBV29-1 CSVGQTGGPDTQYF
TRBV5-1 CASSLRSGYEQYF
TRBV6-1 CASSEGVGTSGRIGQFF
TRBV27 CASSLGGPVDTQYF
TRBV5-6 CASSLAGESGYTF
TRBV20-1 CSARGWGGSGSSTTGELFF
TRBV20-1 CSARVAGGGEAFF
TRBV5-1 CASSLMSGARETQYF
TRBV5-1 CASSLARGDEAVYNEQFF
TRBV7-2 CASSLQVEQYF
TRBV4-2 CASSLRPALTNEKLFF
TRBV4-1 CASSQDEVGTSGRRGTDTQYF
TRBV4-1 CASSQPPPGQTEAFF
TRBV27 CASSFIKVRGTGELFF
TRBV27 CASSSRQTSRSSYNEQFF
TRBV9 CASSVGAIIYTDTQYF
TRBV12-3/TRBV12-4 CASSPKGQGYETQYF
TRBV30 CAWRFAGGSGNTIYF
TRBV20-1 CSASPPVTNYGYTF
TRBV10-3 CAISVNKGEYYGYTF
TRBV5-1 CASSLEGGLQRVFF
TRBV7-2 CASSLSWSGELFF
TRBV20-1 CSARIEGRLNTGELFF
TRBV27 CASSFTGQGVNYNEQFF
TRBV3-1 CASSATQETQYF
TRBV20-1 CSAAQLAGVTDTQYF
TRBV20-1 CSAQREGGEQYF
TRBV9 CASSPNRASYNEQFF
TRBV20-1 CSAPDRETKETQYF
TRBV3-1 CASSRVSQSYEQYF
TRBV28 CASSQYDSYEQYF
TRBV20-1 CSARGLEGKALSYNEQFF
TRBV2 CASSEATGTSGRSEQFF
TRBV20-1 CSAKDRAAGEKLFF
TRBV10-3 CAISENYNEQFF
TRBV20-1 CSARVFGGSTDTQYF
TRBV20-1 CSAHRLAVTYEQYF
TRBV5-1 CASSDGLAGGPMYPDTQYF
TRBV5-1 CASSRGQAETDTQYF
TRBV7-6 CASSLDDGSSYEQYF
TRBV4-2 CASSQVSSSYNEQFF
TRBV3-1 CASSQDYRGKKLFF
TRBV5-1 CASNKGSATGELFF
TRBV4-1 CASSSVKETGRIQYF
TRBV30 CALAWVGDTQYF
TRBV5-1 CASSPWPNNNEQFF
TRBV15 CATSLGGKRGNQPQHF